A selection of T cell receptor beta chains follows, all from one sample in a study of T-cell reconstitution after alpha-beta-depleted transplantation in children. TCRdb reprocessed the PCR reads with MiXCR, giving one entry per CDR3 protein. Of over 450,000 distinct CDR3 sequences in the sample, under 12% were seen once. This specimen consisted of PBMCs, obtained before TCRalphabeta/CD19-depleted stem cell transplant. The receptors were gathered from a child under 10 years old with inherited bone marrow failure, due to receive a stem cell transplant. Both conserved end residues are part of each CDR3. Fields, in order: V gene, J gene, D gene, clone size, CDR3 DNA, CDR3 protein. The D gene is left open where the match is weak. Size is stated for part of the rows, as once, few or many counts, or as a class when the clone is expanded.

v_call: TRBV7-9
j_call: TRBJ2-2
d_call: -
clone_size: few
cdr3_nt: TGTGCCAGCAGCCTGATACGGGGCACCGGGGAGCTGTTTTTT
cdr3_aa: CASSLIRGTGELFF

v_call: TRBV3-1
j_call: TRBJ2-4
d_call: -
clone_size: many
cdr3_nt: TGTGCCAGCAGCCGCTCCGTCAAAAACATTCAGTACTTC
cdr3_aa: CASSRSVKNIQYF

v_call: TRBV27
j_call: TRBJ2-7
d_call: TRBD1
clone_size: many
cdr3_nt: TGTGCCAGCAGCACCTCGTCCGGGACAGCATCCTACGAGCAGTACTTC
cdr3_aa: CASSTSSGTASYEQYF

v_call: TRBV6-6
j_call: TRBJ1-6
d_call: -
clone_size: few
cdr3_nt: TGTGCCAGCAGTCCCCGATGGGACAAAAGACGATCACCCCTCCACTTT
cdr3_aa: CASSPRWDKRRSPLHF

v_call: TRBV10-3
j_call: TRBJ2-7
d_call: TRBD2
clone_size: many
cdr3_nt: TGTGCCATCAGTGAGGGCGGGAGTGTCTCCTACGAGCAGTACTTC
cdr3_aa: CAISEGGSVSYEQYF

v_call: TRBV29-1
j_call: TRBJ2-1
d_call: -
clone_size: many
cdr3_nt: TGCAGCGTTGCCGCTAGGCTTACGGGCAATGAGCAGTTCTTC
cdr3_aa: CSVAARLTGNEQFF

v_call: TRBV12-3/TRBV12-4
j_call: TRBJ2-7
d_call: -
clone_size: many
cdr3_nt: TGTGCCAGCAGTTCCGACTTCTACGAGCAGTACTTC
cdr3_aa: CASSSDFYEQYF

v_call: TRBV7-2
j_call: TRBJ2-1
d_call: TRBD2
clone_size: many
cdr3_nt: TGTGCCAGCAGCACACGGACTAGCGGGCTCGGCAATGAGCAGTTCTTC
cdr3_aa: CASSTRTSGLGNEQFF

v_call: TRBV2
j_call: TRBJ2-1
d_call: TRBD2
clone_size: -
cdr3_nt: TGTGCCAGCAGTGATGGCGGGAGTGGGGAGTTCTTC
cdr3_aa: CASSDGGSGEFF

v_call: TRBV20-1
j_call: TRBJ2-5
d_call: -
clone_size: -
cdr3_nt: TGCAGTGCTAGAGATCCGCGACTAGGAAAAGAGACCCAGTACTTC
cdr3_aa: CSARDPRLGKETQYF

v_call: TRBV29-1
j_call: TRBJ2-3
d_call: -
clone_size: many
cdr3_nt: TGCAGCGTTGGCGACAGGCCTAGCACAGATACGCAGTATTTT
cdr3_aa: CSVGDRPSTDTQYF

v_call: TRBV7-2
j_call: TRBJ2-2
d_call: -
clone_size: many
cdr3_nt: TGTGCCAGCAGCCCTAGCGCAGGGCGAACCGGGGAGCTGTTTTTT
cdr3_aa: CASSPSAGRTGELFF

v_call: TRBV30
j_call: TRBJ1-1
d_call: -
clone_size: few
cdr3_nt: TGTGCCTGGAGTCTCATCCGCGGCGGCTTTCTAGCTTTCTTT
cdr3_aa: CAWSLIRGGFLAFF

v_call: TRBV6-2/TRBV6-3
j_call: TRBJ2-7
d_call: TRBD1
clone_size: many
cdr3_nt: TGTGCCACCCTAGGACAGGGGGTCTACGAGCAGTACTTC
cdr3_aa: CATLGQGVYEQYF

v_call: TRBV12-3/TRBV12-4
j_call: TRBJ2-1
d_call: TRBD1
clone_size: few
cdr3_nt: TGTGCCAGCAGTTTCTCCCGGGACAGGGCGATTATTTCCTACAATGAGCAGTTCTTC
cdr3_aa: CASSFSRDRAIISYNEQFF

v_call: TRBV24-1
j_call: TRBJ2-1
d_call: TRBD2
clone_size: many
cdr3_nt: TGTGCCACCAGTGACCGACTAGCGGGAGGTTCCTACAATGAGCAGTTCTTC
cdr3_aa: CATSDRLAGGSYNEQFF

v_call: TRBV15
j_call: TRBJ2-1
d_call: TRBD2
clone_size: many
cdr3_nt: TGTGCCACCAGCCCAACTAGCGCCCCTAAGGATGAGCAGTTCTTC
cdr3_aa: CATSPTSAPKDEQFF

v_call: TRBV7-2
j_call: TRBJ1-6
d_call: -
clone_size: many
cdr3_nt: TGTGCCAGCAGCTTAGACAGGGCGCGGGGTTCACCCCTCCACTTT
cdr3_aa: CASSLDRARGSPLHF

v_call: TRBV20-1
j_call: TRBJ1-3
d_call: -
clone_size: many
cdr3_nt: TGCAGTGCTAGAGTAGGGGTTGACACCATATATTTT
cdr3_aa: CSARVGVDTIYF

v_call: TRBV12-3/TRBV12-4
j_call: TRBJ1-1
d_call: -
clone_size: many
cdr3_nt: TGTGCCAGCAGTCCCCGACGCAGAAACACTGAAGCTTTCTTT
cdr3_aa: CASSPRRRNTEAFF

v_call: TRBV28
j_call: TRBJ1-1
d_call: -
clone_size: many
cdr3_nt: TGTGCCAGCACCCCGTGGGGGAACACTGAAGCTTTCTTT
cdr3_aa: CASTPWGNTEAFF

v_call: TRBV5-6
j_call: TRBJ2-7
d_call: -
clone_size: many
cdr3_nt: TGTGCCAGCAGCTCGCCGACAGGTCCCTCCTGGGAGCAGTACTTC
cdr3_aa: CASSSPTGPSWEQYF

v_call: TRBV5-6
j_call: TRBJ2-2
d_call: -
clone_size: many
cdr3_nt: TGTGCCAGCAGCTTAGGCGCCCTAGGTGTCGGGGAGCTGTTTTTT
cdr3_aa: CASSLGALGVGELFF

v_call: TRBV12-3/TRBV12-4
j_call: TRBJ2-5
d_call: TRBD2
clone_size: few
cdr3_nt: TGTGCCAGCATTTTAGCGGGAGGAGGCTCAGAGACCCAGTACTTC
cdr3_aa: CASILAGGGSETQYF

v_call: TRBV18
j_call: TRBJ2-1
d_call: -
clone_size: -
cdr3_nt: TGTGCCAGCTCACTTGAATTCGGGACTCCTTACAATGAGCAGTTCTTC
cdr3_aa: CASSLEFGTPYNEQFF

v_call: TRBV13
j_call: TRBJ2-3
d_call: -
clone_size: few
cdr3_nt: TGTGCCAGCACTATGGCGCGTGCAGATACGCAGTATTTT
cdr3_aa: CASTMARADTQYF

v_call: TRBV12-3/TRBV12-4
j_call: TRBJ2-2
d_call: TRBD2
clone_size: -
cdr3_nt: TGTGCCAGCACCCTTTGGGGGGGAACCGGGGAGCTGTTTTTT
cdr3_aa: CASTLWGGTGELFF

v_call: TRBV12-3/TRBV12-4
j_call: TRBJ2-5
d_call: TRBD2
clone_size: many
cdr3_nt: TGTGCCAGCAGCAAGAGGAGCGGGAGGGCCGAGCGAGAGACCCAGTACTTC
cdr3_aa: CASSKRSGRAERETQYF

v_call: TRBV2
j_call: TRBJ2-7
d_call: -
clone_size: -
cdr3_nt: TGTGCCAGCAGGACCCTCGGAGCGAACGAGCAGTACTTC
cdr3_aa: CASRTLGANEQYF

v_call: TRBV7-9
j_call: TRBJ2-7
d_call: -
clone_size: -
cdr3_nt: TGTGCCAGCAGCCCGGTATGGAGCCCCTACGAGCAGTACTTC
cdr3_aa: CASSPVWSPYEQYF

v_call: TRBV15
j_call: TRBJ2-2
d_call: -
clone_size: many
cdr3_nt: TGTGCCACCAGCATTAGCGGGAACACCGGGGAGCTGTTTTTT
cdr3_aa: CATSISGNTGELFF

v_call: TRBV25-1
j_call: TRBJ2-1
d_call: -
clone_size: many
cdr3_nt: TGTGCCAGCAGGGGATTCAATGAGCAGTTCTTC
cdr3_aa: CASRGFNEQFF

v_call: TRBV6-5
j_call: TRBJ1-2
d_call: TRBD1
clone_size: many
cdr3_nt: TGTGCCAGCAGTTACTCGATACAGGGGGCTATCTATGGCTACACCTTC
cdr3_aa: CASSYSIQGAIYGYTF

v_call: TRBV5-5
j_call: TRBJ2-1
d_call: TRBD2
clone_size: many
cdr3_nt: TGTGCCAGCAGCCCCCTAGCGGGAGCCTACAATGAGCAGTTCTTC
cdr3_aa: CASSPLAGAYNEQFF

v_call: TRBV5-1
j_call: TRBJ1-1
d_call: -
clone_size: many
cdr3_nt: TGCGCCAGCAGCTTGGAAATCCGGGGGACTGAAGCTTTCTTT
cdr3_aa: CASSLEIRGTEAFF

v_call: TRBV20-1
j_call: TRBJ2-1
d_call: -
clone_size: many
cdr3_nt: TGCAGTGCTACAGTACCGATCCCTTACAATGAGCAGTTCTTC
cdr3_aa: CSATVPIPYNEQFF

v_call: TRBV5-1
j_call: TRBJ2-5
d_call: TRBD1
clone_size: many
cdr3_nt: TGCGCCAGCAGCGGAATGGGACAGCAAGAGACCCAGTACTTC
cdr3_aa: CASSGMGQQETQYF

v_call: TRBV4-3
j_call: TRBJ2-2
d_call: TRBD2
clone_size: many
cdr3_nt: TGCGCCAGCAGCCAAGAGGGTGCTCCGGGAGGGTCGACCGGGGAGCTGTTTTTT
cdr3_aa: CASSQEGAPGGSTGELFF

v_call: TRBV6-1
j_call: TRBJ2-3
d_call: -
clone_size: many
cdr3_nt: TGTGCCAGCAGTGGACTAGGGACAGATACGCAGTATTTT
cdr3_aa: CASSGLGTDTQYF

v_call: TRBV27
j_call: TRBJ1-3
d_call: -
clone_size: many
cdr3_nt: TGTGCCAGCAGGGCGGGATTCGCCTCTGGAAACACCATATATTTT
cdr3_aa: CASRAGFASGNTIYF

v_call: TRBV11-2
j_call: TRBJ2-7
d_call: TRBD2
clone_size: many
cdr3_nt: TGTGCCAGCAGCCAGGGACTAGGATCCTACGAGCAGTACTTC
cdr3_aa: CASSQGLGSYEQYF

v_call: TRBV7-9
j_call: TRBJ2-7
d_call: -
clone_size: many
cdr3_nt: TGTGCCAGCAGTTGGGATCCCTACGAGCAGTACTTC
cdr3_aa: CASSWDPYEQYF

v_call: TRBV7-2
j_call: TRBJ1-2
d_call: -
clone_size: many
cdr3_nt: TGTGCCAGCAGCTACGGGACCTCCTATGGCTACACCTTC
cdr3_aa: CASSYGTSYGYTF

v_call: TRBV6-1
j_call: TRBJ2-5
d_call: TRBD2
clone_size: many
cdr3_nt: TGTGCCAGCAGTAGTTCGGGACTAGCGGGACCTGAGACCCAGTACTTC
cdr3_aa: CASSSSGLAGPETQYF

v_call: TRBV24-1
j_call: TRBJ2-3
d_call: -
clone_size: many
cdr3_nt: TGTGCCACCAGTGATTTGGGCAGGGGAGCCACAGATACGCAGTATTTT
cdr3_aa: CATSDLGRGATDTQYF

v_call: TRBV10-2
j_call: TRBJ1-6
d_call: -
clone_size: many
cdr3_nt: TGCGCCAGCAGTGAGAAGGGTAATTCACCCCTCCACTTT
cdr3_aa: CASSEKGNSPLHF

v_call: TRBV5-1
j_call: TRBJ2-7
d_call: -
clone_size: -
cdr3_nt: TGCGCCAGCAGCGATGGCCTCTACTACGAGCAGTACTTC
cdr3_aa: CASSDGLYYEQYF

v_call: TRBV5-1
j_call: TRBJ1-2
d_call: -
clone_size: many
cdr3_nt: TGCGCCAGCAGCACTGGGACACCGTATGGCTACACCTTC
cdr3_aa: CASSTGTPYGYTF

v_call: TRBV6-1
j_call: TRBJ2-3
d_call: TRBD2
clone_size: many
cdr3_nt: TGTGCCAGCAGGACTAGCGGGAGTGGTTATACGCAGTATTTT
cdr3_aa: CASRTSGSGYTQYF

v_call: TRBV7-9
j_call: TRBJ2-3
d_call: -
clone_size: many
cdr3_nt: TGTGCCAGCAGCGAAGCAGGCCCCACCGATACGCAGTATTTT
cdr3_aa: CASSEAGPTDTQYF

v_call: TRBV7-2
j_call: TRBJ1-5
d_call: TRBD1
clone_size: -
cdr3_nt: TGTGCCAGCAGCCAGGGGCAGGGGGCCTATCAGCCCCAGCATTTT
cdr3_aa: CASSQGQGAYQPQHF

v_call: TRBV3-1
j_call: TRBJ2-3
d_call: -
clone_size: few
cdr3_nt: TGTGCCAGCAGCCAAGATCTCGGGGACTTCTCCTCGACAGATACGCAGTATTTT
cdr3_aa: CASSQDLGDFSSTDTQYF

v_call: TRBV12-3/TRBV12-4
j_call: TRBJ1-5
d_call: -
clone_size: many
cdr3_nt: TGTGCCAGCAGTTTTAGCGGCATTGATACTAGCAATCAGCCCCAGCATTTT
cdr3_aa: CASSFSGIDTSNQPQHF

v_call: TRBV5-8
j_call: TRBJ2-1
d_call: TRBD1
clone_size: many
cdr3_nt: TGTGCCAGCAGCCGCCAGGGACAGACCAGTGAGCAGTTCTTC
cdr3_aa: CASSRQGQTSEQFF

v_call: TRBV29-1
j_call: TRBJ1-2
d_call: -
clone_size: many
cdr3_nt: TGCAGCGCCGAAGCAGACGGTGGCTACACCTTC
cdr3_aa: CSAEADGGYTF

v_call: TRBV5-1
j_call: TRBJ1-1
d_call: -
clone_size: many
cdr3_nt: TGCGCCAGCAGCTTTTCTGCAGCGAACACTGAAGCTTTCTTT
cdr3_aa: CASSFSAANTEAFF

v_call: TRBV5-1
j_call: TRBJ2-7
d_call: -
clone_size: few
cdr3_nt: TGCGCCAGCAGCGAGGGACGGCTTACCCTCGAGCAGTACTTC
cdr3_aa: CASSEGRLTLEQYF

v_call: TRBV5-4
j_call: TRBJ2-3
d_call: -
clone_size: -
cdr3_nt: TGTGCCAGCAGCTCGGGGTTTTTGGGGGCCCGCACAGATACGCAGTATTTT
cdr3_aa: CASSSGFLGARTDTQYF